The next 15 T cell receptor beta chains were all read from a single sample in a study of T cell responses to AZD1222 COVID-19 vaccine. Using immunoSEQ multiplex PCR, the repertoire was profiled, and TCRdb retains in-frame clones only, with some absent. The data contain under 200,000 clones, 87% of them seen just once; the ten biggest clones take up less than 3%. The specimen was peripheral blood, collected on day 0 of MenACWY control vaccination. These receptors all stem from an adult in good health.

The chain employs TRBV6-5 and TRBJ2-5; D perhaps matches TRBD1 (5 bases). This CDR3 is 11 amino acids long. V shed 6 bases and J shed 4 bases, with 6 bases lying between them. CDR1 and CDR2 (germline): MNHEY, SVGAGI. This CDR3 is CASRGVETQYF. The CDR3 region has the DNA TGTGCCAGCAGAGGGGTAGAGACCCAGTACTTC.

V gene TRBV4-2 combines with J gene TRBJ2-7, with a possible D match to TRBD2 (6 bases). The CDR3 contains 16 residues. Per germline, CDR1 LGHNA and CDR2 YNFKEQ. With 1 base removed from V and 3 bases from J, the gap between germline ends came to 16 bases. In DNA, the CDR3 is TGTGCCAGCAGCCAAGGGGGACTGGACAAGAACTACGAGCAGTACTTC. As protein: CASSQGGLDKNYEQYF.

This sequence joins TRBV7-9 and TRBJ1-1; D gene ambiguous. V shed 0 bases and J shed 7 bases, with 6 bases lying between them. The CDR3 loop spans 12 amino acids. CDR1 and CDR2 (germline): SEHNR, FQNEAQ (reference sequence). The CDR3 sequence: CASSLAAVEAFF. The CDR3 DNA is TGTGCCAGCAGCTTAGCCGCCGTTGAAGCTTTCTTT.

The chain links TRBV28 to TRBJ2-1; no clear D gene. Germline V CDR1 and CDR2: MDHEN, SYDVKM. V was shortened by 6 bases and J by 7 bases, with 16 bases between the two germline ends. This CDR3 is 14 amino acids long. CDR3 sequence: CASSQRTLLNEQFF. CDR3 DNA: TGTGCCAGCAGCCAGAGGACCCTTCTGAATGAGCAGTTCTTC. Together with reference TRBV28 and TRBJ2-1, the CDR3 gives the full variable domain: DVKVTQSSRYLVKRTGEKVFLECVQDMDHENMFWYRQDPGLGLRLIYFSYDVKMKEKGDIPEGYSVSREKKERFSLILESASTNQTSMYLCASSQRTLLNEQFFGPGTRLTVL.

The J gene is TRBJ2-1, the V gene TRBV19; perhaps TRBD1 as D (6 bases). From germline, CDR1 is LNHDA and CDR2 SQIVND (reference sequence). Trimming took 5 bases from V and 3 from J, leaving 11 bases between them. The CDR3 spans 14 residues. CDR3 protein: CASSAWTDYNEQFF. CDR3 DNA sequence: TGTGCCAGTAGTGCCTGGACAGACTACAATGAGCAGTTCTTC.

CDR3 DNA: TGTGCCCATTCTTCCCGGGACGGCTACACCGGGGAGCTGTTTTTT. It translates to CAHSSRDGYTGELFF. The rearrangement joins TRBV7-9 to TRBJ2-2, with D perhaps assigned TRBD1 or TRBD2 (5 bases each). V gave up 11 bases and J gave up 3 bases, with 19 bases separating them. This CDR3 is 15 amino acids long. The germline V gene has CDR1 SEHNR and CDR2 FQNEAQ (reference sequence).

The chain has TRBV4-3 and TRBJ2-3; possible D gene TRBD2, 6 bases. Germline lookup yields CDR1 LGHNA and CDR2 YSLEER. V lost 1 base and J 2 bases, leaving 10 bases between the germline ends. This CDR3 spans 15 amino acids. CDR3 amino acids: CASSQVGGYTDTQYF. CDR3 bases: TGCGCCAGCAGCCAAGTGGGGGGTTACACAGATACGCAGTATTTT.

The V gene is TRBV7-2, the J gene TRBJ2-5; D ambiguous. V lost 1 base and J 7 bases, leaving 4 bases between the germline ends. Per the germline V gene, CDR1 is SGHTA and CDR2 is FQGNSA. The CDR3 runs 11 residues. The CDR3 sequence is CASSLGGTQYF. The CDR3 DNA sequence: TGTGCCAGCAGCTTAGGGGGGACCCAGTACTTC.

The V and J genes are TRBV4-2 and TRBJ1-6; 10 nucleotides match TRBD1. The CDR3 is made up of 17 amino acids. With 1 base clipped from V and 7 bases from J, the junction kept 7 bases outside the gene matches. Germline CDR1 reads LGHNA; CDR2 reads YNFKEQ. CDR3 in DNA: TGTGCCAGCAGCCAAGGCTTGACAGGGGGCTACAATTCACCCCTCCACTTT. Its protein product is CASSQGLTGGYNSPLHF.

The rearrangement links TRBV10-2 to TRBJ2-7; a possible D gene is TRBD2 (6 bases). CDR3 length: 14 residues. The germline gives CDR1 WSHSY, CDR2 SAAADI. V gave up 4 bases and J gave up 1 base, with 11 bases separating them. The CDR3 loop reads CASSGGDSSYEQYF. The DNA for the CDR3 is TGCGCCAGCAGTGGGGGGGATAGTTCCTACGAGCAGTACTTC.

The chain is built from TRBV28 and TRBJ1-5; D ambiguous. CDR3 size: 14 residues. The germline gives CDR1 MDHEN, CDR2 SYDVKM. V lost 6 bases, J lost 4 bases, and 13 bases lay in between. Here the CDR3 reads CASSPTLGNQPQHF. The CDR3 DNA follows: TGTGCCAGCAGCCCTACCTTGGGGAATCAGCCCCAGCATTTT.

With regard to this clone: Sequence at one end of the junction differs from germline and may be a read error. This chain links TRBV27 with TRBJ2-1; maybe TRBD2 (7 bases). Germline values: CDR1 MNHEY, CDR2 SMNVEV (reference sequence). The CDR3 consists of 11 residues. This CDR3 is CASAGGGQVIF. CDR3 nucleotides: TGTGCCAGCGCTGGGGGGGGACAAGTAATCTTC.

The V gene is TRBV4-1, the J gene TRBJ2-1, with 8 bases aligning to TRBD1. V lost 0 bases and J lost 10; bases outside the gene matches: 11. The V gene's germline CDR1 is MGHRA and CDR2 YSYEKL. The CDR3 contains 16 residues. DNA for the CDR3: TGCGCCAGCAGCCAAGAATGGGGGACAGGAGCAACCGAGCAGTTCTTC. It codes for CASSQEWGTGATEQFF.

The rearrangement joins TRBV7-9 to TRBJ2-5, with a tentative D call TRBD2 (5 bases). The CDR3 consists of 16 residues. Germline assignment: CDR1 SEHNR and CDR2 FQNEAQ (reference sequence). The V gene lost 5 bases and the J gene lost 5 bases, with 21 bases spanning the gap. CDR3 residues: CASSPPTPVTGETQYF. The DNA of the CDR3 is TGTGCCAGCAGCCCCCCGACGCCGGTCACGGGGGAGACCCAGTACTTC.

The V and J genes are TRBV4-1 and TRBJ2-5, with 10 bases lining up with TRBD2. The CDR3 has 16 amino acids. Unmatched junction bases numbered 6, after V lost 0 bases and J lost 5 bases. Germline V gives CDR1 MGHRA, CDR2 YSYEKL. DNA of the CDR3: TGCGCCAGCAGCCAAGAGTCTAGCGGGGGACGGGAGACCCAGTACTTC. Its translation is CASSQESSGGRETQYF.